Following are 19 T cell receptor beta chains from one sample sequenced in a study of blood T cells in healthy people across ages. With a J-beta primer mix and a sample-barcoded 5' primer, a second PCR ran 7 to 11 cycles. TCRdb reanalysed the 5' RACE reads using MiXCR and keeps one entry per CDR3 protein. Here the sample spans about 1.6 million distinct CDR3 sequences, about 35% being singletons. What was sequenced was blood. These receptors originate from a woman between 25 and 40 years old in good health.

This clonotype has only a few counts. The chain joins TRBV18 to TRBJ2-4; D is undetermined. The CDR3 is 13 amino acids. Germline V lookup: CDR1 KGHSH, CDR2 LQKENI. Trimming removed 1 base from V and 5 bases from J, with 6 bases in between. CDR3 amino acids: CASSPRGENIQYF. As DNA, the CDR3 is TGTGCCAGCTCACCACGAGGCGAAAACATTCAGTACTTC.

The J gene is TRBJ2-1, the V gene TRBV6-6; perhaps TRBD1 as D (5 bases). The CDR3 consists of 13 residues. The V end lost 4 bases, the J end lost 15 bases, and 19 bases lay between the germline ends. The germline CDR1 and CDR2 sequences are MNHNY and SVGAGI (reference sequence). The CDR3 sequence: CASSCPQQATPFF. Written as DNA, the CDR3 is TGTGCCAGCAGTTGCCCACAACAGGCCACTCCGTTCTTC.

In this sample, this clonotype turned up a few times. This chain links TRBV6-1 with TRBJ2-1; 9 bases are a match to TRBD1. V lost 7 bases to trimming and J lost 10 bases; unmatched junction nucleotides: 8. Germline V gene sequence: CDR1 MNHNS, CDR2 SASEGT. The CDR3 is 13 residues long. CDR3 residues: CASNLGQGKEQFF. DNA for the CDR3: TGTGCCAGCAACCTAGGACAGGGGAAAGAGCAGTTCTTC.

V gene TRBV5-1 combines with J gene TRBJ2-3; no firm D call. V was cut by 4 bases and J by 2 bases, with 17 bases left in between. Germline assignment: CDR1 SGHRS and CDR2 YFSETQ. The CDR3 runs to 16 residues. As DNA, the CDR3 is TGCGCCAGCAGCCCGAGGCTGACGGACCACACAGATACGCAGTATTTT. This gives the protein CASSPRLTDHTDTQYF.

In this sample, this clonotype turned up a few times. V usage is TRBV5-6 and J usage is TRBJ2-7; D unclear. Germline-derived CDR1 and CDR2 are SGHDT and YYEEEE. V lost 9 bases and J 0 bases, leaving 10 bases between the germline ends. This CDR3 is built from 12 residues. The CDR3: CAKEKSSYEQYF. The CDR3 DNA follows: TGTGCCAAGGAGAAGAGCTCCTACGAGCAGTACTTC.

The chain joins TRBV20-1 to TRBJ1-1, with D tentatively TRBD1 (5 bases). CDR3 size: 15 residues. Germline V gives CDR1 DFQATT, CDR2 SNEGSKA (reference sequence). V gave up 2 bases and J gave up 1 base, with 14 bases separating them. CDR3 nucleotides: TGCAGTGCTAGAACCCGACAGAGAGGGAACACTGAAGCTTTCTTT. Its translation is CSARTRQRGNTEAFF.

This clonotype appeared a few times. V is TRBV13 and J is TRBJ2-1, with D uncertain. Germline lookup yields CDR1 PRHDT and CDR2 FYEKMQ (reference sequence). Trimming cost V 5 bases and J 6 bases, with 11 bases left between them. The CDR3 has 13 amino acids. The CDR3 is CASSPLESNEQFF. CDR3 nucleotides: TGTGCCAGCAGCCCCCTAGAATCCAATGAGCAGTTCTTC. The full variable domain, with the rest looked up from reference TRBV13 and TRBJ2-1, is AAGVIQSPRHLIKEKRETATLKCYPIPRHDTVYWYQQGPGQDPQFLISFYEKMQSDKGSIPDRFSAQQFSDYHSELNMSSLELGDSALYFCASSPLESNEQFFGPGTRLTVL.

The rearrangement uses TRBV9 and TRBJ1-1; 7 bases map to TRBD1. The CDR3 runs 16 residues. Germline V gene data show CDR1 as SGDLS and CDR2 as YYNGEE. With V trimmed by 2 bases and J by 1 base, 8 bases remained unmatched. The CDR3 DNA follows: TGTGCCAGCAGCGTGACGGGACAGCTAACGAACACTGAAGCTTTCTTT. This codes for CASSVTGQLTNTEAFF.

The genes are TRBV9 and TRBJ2-1; D unresolved. Trimming pared 4 bases from V and 1 base from J, leaving 21 bases between. CDR1 SGDLS and CDR2 YYNGEE come from the germline V gene. The CDR3 has 18 amino acids. CDR3 amino acids: CASSPWDRATGSYNEQFF. The CDR3 DNA sequence: TGTGCCAGCAGCCCCTGGGATAGGGCCACCGGGTCCTACAATGAGCAGTTCTTC.

The table lists this clonotype with many counts. CDR3 DNA: TGTGCCAGCAGCTCCCTCGGGGGTGAGACCCAGTACTTC. This sequence encodes CASSSLGGETQYF. The chain joins TRBV7-3 to TRBJ2-5, with D possibly being TRBD2 (6 bases). Deletions cut 4 bases from V and 5 bases from J, with 11 bases between. Germline V lookup: CDR1 SGHTA, CDR2 FQGTGA. The CDR3 extends over 13 amino acids.

J is TRBJ2-5 and V is TRBV20-1; TRBD2 agrees at 9 bases. The closer fit of TRBJ2-7 to the DNA end suggests the J call may be wrong. CDR3 size: 13 residues. CDR1 is DFQATT, CDR2 SNEGSKA, per germline (reference sequence). CDR3 protein: CSASLAGLDEQYF. The CDR3 DNA follows: TGCAGTGCTAGCCTAGCGGGGTTGGACGAGCAGTACTTC.

This clonotype was observed a few times. One junction end disagrees with the germline gene, perhaps due to a read error. This chain connects TRBV28 to TRBJ2-5, with D possibly matching TRBD1 (6 bases). CDR3 length equals 14 residues. Germline lookup yields CDR1 MDHEN and CDR2 SYDVKM. The CDR3 sequence: CVSTKQGGLKTQYF. The CDR3 nucleotides read TGTGTCAGCACCAAACAGGGCGGGTTAAAGACCCAGTACTTC. Filled out from reference TRBV28 and TRBJ2-5, the complete variable domain reads DVKVTQSSRYLVKRTGEKVFLECVQDMDHENMFWYRQDPGLGLRLIYFSYDVKMKEKGDIPEGYSVSREKKERFSLILESASTNQTSMYLCVSTKQGGLKTQYFGPGTRLLVL.

The chain couples TRBV6-1 to TRBJ2-3, with no clear D. The CDR3 has 16 residues. Germline assignment: CDR1 MNHNS and CDR2 SASEGT. Trimming cost V 3 bases and J 6 bases, with 19 bases left between them. The CDR3 reads CASSERSFAHGDTQYF. The CDR3 nucleotides read TGTGCCAGCAGTGAGAGGAGCTTCGCACATGGGGATACGCAGTATTTT.

V gene TRBV4-1 combines with J gene TRBJ2-7; possible D gene TRBD1, 5 bases. The germline V and J ends were trimmed by 0 bases and 10 bases, with 22 bases remaining between them. This CDR3 contains 16 residues. CDR1 and CDR2 from the germline V gene are MGHRA and YSYEKL. In nucleotides, the CDR3 is TGCGCCAGCAGCCAAGAACTGGGGCCTAGAGGAGAGGACCAGTACTTC. As protein: CASSQELGPRGEDQYF.

There are many counts of this clonotype. A read error may produce the germline difference seen at one junction end. In DNA, the CDR3 is TGCGCCAGCAGCTTGGTGCACAATGAGCAGTTCTTC. Its translation: CASSLVHNEQFF. This chain joins TRBV12-3 or TRBV12-4 and TRBJ2-1, with D hard to call. The CDR3 is made up of 12 amino acids.

The chain carries TRBV20-1 and TRBJ1-6; D unclear. V was cut by 3 bases and J by 1 base, with 13 bases left in between. There are 16 residues in the CDR3. CDR1 DFQATT and CDR2 SNEGSKA come from the germline V gene (reference sequence). The CDR3 sequence: CSARDSSASYNSPLHF. CDR3 nucleotide sequence: TGCAGTGCTAGGGATTCCTCCGCGTCCTATAATTCACCCCTCCACTTT.

In its sample, this clonotype was seen a few times. The V gene is TRBV5-6, the J gene TRBJ2-1; D is unclear. V was shortened by 5 bases and J by 0 bases, with 12 bases between the two germline ends. CDR3 length: 15 amino acids. Germline V gene data show CDR1 as SGHDT and CDR2 as YYEEEE. CDR3 sequence reads: CASSPPHSSYNEQFF. The CDR3 region has the DNA TGTGCCAGCAGTCCCCCTCACAGCTCCTACAATGAGCAGTTCTTC.

This clonotype was counted between two and nine times. The chain employs TRBV5-1 and TRBJ1-1; TRBD1 is a possible D gene (5 bases). Looked up from germline, CDR1 is SGHRS and CDR2 is YFSETQ. This CDR3 is built from 14 residues. With 3 bases removed from V and 5 bases from J, the gap between germline ends came to 14 bases. The CDR3 DNA reads TGCGCCAGCAGCTCTTCAGGGTTGGCAACTGAAGCTTTCTTT. Residues: CASSSSGLATEAFF.

The CDR3 protein is CASSLPGPDVDGYTF. The CDR3 coding sequence is TGTGCCAGCTCATTACCGGGACCGGACGTGGATGGCTACACCTTC. The rearrangement uses TRBV18 and TRBJ1-2, with D perhaps TRBD1 (5 bases). V dropped 5 bases and J dropped 6 bases, with 19 bases sitting between them. This CDR3 comprises 15 residues. Germline V lookup: CDR1 KGHSH, CDR2 LQKENI. The full variable domain, in which reference TRBV18 and TRBJ1-2 provide the parts outside the CDR3, is NAGVMQNPRHLVRRRGQEARLRCSPMKGHSHVYWYRQLPEEGLKFMVYLQKENIIDESGMPKERFSAEFPKEGPSILRIQQVVRGDSAAYFCASSLPGPDVDGYTFGSGTRLTVV.